A single sample is the source of the 27 T cell receptor beta chains below, sequenced in a study of cytomegalovirus exposure and HLA in healthy donors. PCR used 60 Vbeta primers and 13 Jbeta primers. Assay used: immunoSEQ multiplex PCR; TCRdb lists only in-frame clones, some missing. The data hold 150,000 to 200,000 clones, with 80% to 85% observed a single time. Sequenced: PBMCs. The origin of the receptors is a woman aged 18-29 years in good health and CMV-seropositive.

The chain carries TRBV7-3 and TRBJ2-5, with 10 positions matching TRBD2. The CDR3 covers 21 residues. Germline V CDR1 and CDR2: SGHTA, FQGTGA. V dropped 2 bases and J dropped 2; count of bases not matched to a gene: 20. The CDR3 coding sequence is TGTGCCAGCAGCTTAGGTCTAGCGGGGGACCTCACGCACGTTATACAAGAGACCCAGTACTTC. It codes for CASSLGLAGDLTHVIQETQYF.

The chain recombines TRBV19 with TRBJ2-1; tentative D call: TRBD2 (6 bases). The CDR3 sequence is 13 residues long. V was pared by 6 bases and J by 7 bases, with 13 bases between. The germline gives CDR1 LNHDA, CDR2 SQIVND (reference sequence). CDR3 nucleotide sequence: TGTGCCAGTAGGACCGGCGCGGGGAATGAGCAGTTCTTC. This encodes CASRTGAGNEQFF.

V and J are TRBV5-1 and TRBJ1-4, with a possible D match to TRBD1 (5 bases). Trimming removed 6 bases at V and 8 bases at J, with 20 bases between. This CDR3 is 15 amino acids long. Germline CDR1 and CDR2: SGHRS and YFSETQ. The CDR3 protein is CASNSRGDGSEKLFF. The CDR3, as DNA: TGCGCCAGCAACTCTCGGGGGGACGGGTCGGAAAAACTGTTTTTT.

The V call is TRBV6-5, the J call TRBJ2-7; 8 nucleotides align to TRBD1. CDR1 is MNHEY and CDR2 is SVGAGI in the germline V gene. The CDR3 spans 13 residues. V was pared by 5 bases and J by 4 bases, with 4 bases of the junction left unmatched. CDR3 sequence reads: CASSIDRGYEQYV. CDR3 in DNA: TGTGCCAGCAGTATCGACAGGGGATACGAGCAGTACGTC.

This clone showed up just a few times. V usage is TRBV6-1 and J usage is TRBJ2-2; D gene unclear. Germline V gene sequence: CDR1 MNHNS, CDR2 SASEGT. This CDR3 spans 12 amino acids. Deletions cut 3 bases from V and 7 bases from J, with 6 bases between. CDR3 sequence (DNA): TGTGCCAGCAGTGATTATGTCGGGGAGCTGTTTTTT. This sequence encodes CASSDYVGELFF.

CDR3: CAWNRGDEKLFF. Here the CDR3 DNA reads TGTGCCTGGAACAGGGGAGATGAAAAACTGTTTTTT. The chain is built from TRBV30 and TRBJ1-4, with 7 nucleotides matching TRBD1. The junction had 2 bases not matched to a gene; V was cut back by 4 bases and J by 6 bases. This CDR3 comprises 12 residues. The germline V gene encodes CDR1 GTSNPN and CDR2 SVGIG (reference sequence). Combining the CDR3 with reference TRBV30 and TRBJ1-4 gives the whole variable domain SQTIHQWPATLVQPVGSPLSLECTVEGTSNPNLYWYRQAAGRGLQLLFYSVGIGQISSEVPQNLSASRPQDRQFILSSKKLLLSDSGFYLCAWNRGDEKLFFGSGTQLSVL.

This clone has more than one count but fewer than ten. This chain connects TRBV6-4 to TRBJ1-2; D gene uncertain. The CDR3 contains 14 residues. CDR1 is MRHNA, CDR2 SNTAGT, per germline. Trimming removed 0 bases from V and 8 bases from J, with 13 bases in between. The CDR3 DNA reads TGTGCCAGCAGTGACTCGGAGGGAAGGGCCGGCTACACCTTC. This translates into CASSDSEGRAGYTF.

The V call is TRBV30, the J call TRBJ1-6; maybe TRBD1 (5 bases). Germline V gene lookup returns CDR1 GTSNPN and CDR2 SVGIG (reference sequence). CDR3 length: 16 amino acids. V was pared by 0 bases and J by 7 bases, with 16 bases between. In DNA form, the CDR3 reads TGTGCCTGGAGTGTAAATGGGGCGTCCAGAAATTCACCCCTCCACTTT. It is translated as CAWSVNGASRNSPLHF.

This chain links TRBV9 with TRBJ1-4, with 9 nucleotides matching TRBD1. Unmatched junction bases numbered 2, after V lost 0 bases and J lost 8 bases. The CDR3 sequence is 14 residues long. Looked up from germline, CDR1 is SGDLS and CDR2 is YYNGEE. CDR3 nucleotide sequence: TGTGCCAGCAGCGTAGGGACAGGGGTCGAAAAACTGTTTTTT. Protein sequence: CASSVGTGVEKLFF.

The chain joins TRBV6-1 to TRBJ1-2; TRBD1 aligns across 11 bases. J lost 3 bases, V lost 6 bases, and 6 bases had no gene match. Germline V gene lookup returns CDR1 MNHNS and CDR2 SASEGT. CDR3 length: 15 amino acids. CDR3 loop: CASRAGTGGDYGYTF. The DNA of the CDR3 is TGTGCCAGCAGAGCCGGGACAGGGGGTGACTATGGCTACACCTTC.

J is TRBJ2-2 and V is TRBV5-4; the match to TRBD2 covers 9 bases. Germline V gives CDR1 SGHNT, CDR2 YYREEE (reference sequence). This CDR3 contains 15 residues. J lost 7 bases, V lost 4 bases, and 8 bases had no gene match. CDR3: CASSIPGTSIGELFF. In DNA, the CDR3 is TGTGCCAGCAGCATACCCGGGACTAGCATCGGGGAGCTGTTTTTT.

The rearrangement joins TRBV6-5 to TRBJ1-4; D is perhaps TRBD1 (5 bases). V lost 2 bases and J lost 8, with 15 bases in between. The CDR3 contains 15 residues. Germline V gene lookup returns CDR1 MNHEY and CDR2 SVGAGI. This chain's CDR3 is CASSYSDSLGEKLFF. The CDR3 bases are TGTGCCAGCAGTTACAGCGACAGTTTGGGCGAAAAACTGTTTTTT.

The chain joins TRBV4-1 to TRBJ2-5, with D maybe TRBD2 (7 bases). The J call may be wrong; the DNA end is better matched by TRBJ2-7. Germline V gene sequence: CDR1 MGHRA, CDR2 YSYEKL. The CDR3 consists of 16 residues. Here the CDR3 DNA reads TGCGCCAGCAGCCACGTAGGGGCGGGGGCCCCCGGCGAGCAGTACTTC. Amino acid sequence: CASSHVGAGAPGEQYF.

The chain combines TRBV5-1 with TRBJ2-3; 10 bases align to TRBD2. The junction had 6 bases not matched to a gene; V was cut back by 3 bases and J by 5 bases. The CDR3 runs 15 residues. Germline values: CDR1 SGHRS, CDR2 YFSETQ. The DNA for the CDR3 is TGCGCCAGCAGCTCCTTAAGGACTAGCGGAGATACGCAGTATTTT. Translating it yields CASSSLRTSGDTQYF.

Worth noting for this clone: The junction differs from germline at one of its ends, possibly a read error. The chain joins TRBV6-1 to TRBJ2-6; possibly TRBD1 for D (5 bases). The germline CDR1 and CDR2 sequences are MNHNS and SASEGT. This CDR3 spans 15 amino acids. CDR3 protein: CASSETGAGANGLTF. CDR3 bases: TGTGCCAGCAGTGAAACCGGTGCTGGGGCCAACGGCCTGACTTTC.

The CDR3: CATFSGWGYTF. The CDR3 DNA sequence: TGTGCCACCTTCTCGGGGTGGGGCTACACCTTC. V gene TRBV19 combines with J gene TRBJ1-2; no definite D call. The CDR3 has 11 amino acids. V was pared by 10 bases and J by 8 bases, with 14 bases between. Germline values: CDR1 LNHDA, CDR2 SQIVND (reference sequence).

The chain carries TRBV9 and TRBJ1-3; no firm D call. There are 18 residues in the CDR3. CDR1 and CDR2 from the germline V gene are SGDLS and YYNGEE. Trimming pared 3 bases from V and 0 bases from J, leaving 19 bases between. The CDR3 sequence is CASSDPVETYYSGNTIYF. In nucleotides, the CDR3 is TGTGCCAGCAGCGACCCCGTTGAGACTTATTACTCTGGAAACACCATATATTTT. Filled out from reference TRBV9 and TRBJ1-3, the complete variable domain reads DSGVTQTPKHLITATGQRVTLRCSPRSGDLSVYWYQQSLDQGLQFLIQYYNGEERAKGNILERFSAQQFPDLHSELNLSSLELGDSALYFCASSDPVETYYSGNTIYFGEGSWLTVV.

V and J are TRBV2 and TRBJ1-4; no clear D gene. The V end lost 3 bases, the J end lost 7 bases, and 12 bases lay between the germline ends. CDR1 and CDR2 from the germline V gene are SNHLY and FYNNEI. The CDR3 contains 14 residues. The CDR3 spells CASSDRRSTEKLFF. The DNA for the CDR3 is TGTGCCAGCAGTGATCGGCGGAGCACTGAAAAACTGTTTTTT.

This chain connects TRBV4-1 to TRBJ1-2, with 12 bases lining up with TRBD1. In germline, CDR1 is MGHRA, CDR2 YSYEKL. This CDR3 has 16 residues. V trimming: 1 base; J trimming: 6 bases; junction bases outside the gene matches: 6. The CDR3 loop is CASSQGGQGARNGYTF. As DNA, the CDR3 is TGCGCCAGCAGCCAAGGGGGACAGGGGGCGCGAAATGGCTACACCTTC.

There are a few counts of this clone. This sequence joins TRBV7-6 and TRBJ1-1, with a weak D call TRBD1 (6 bases). From germline, CDR1 is SGHVS and CDR2 FNYEAQ. The V end lost 5 bases, the J end lost 8 bases, and 12 bases lay between the germline ends. The CDR3 length is 12 residues. The DNA of the CDR3 is TGTGCCAGCAGCGCCCGAACAGGGGAAGCTTTCTTT. It specifies CASSARTGEAFF.

This chain joins TRBV7-9 and TRBJ1-2; 10 positions agree with TRBD1. Germline CDR1 is SEHNR and CDR2 is FQNEAQ (reference sequence). The CDR3 covers 16 residues. V lost 5 bases, J lost 7 bases, and 13 bases stayed unmatched. In DNA form, the CDR3 reads TGTGCCAGCAGCCTTGGACTTGGGACAGGGGCCCGTGGCTACACCTTC. Protein sequence: CASSLGLGTGARGYTF.

The V gene is TRBV11-1, the J gene TRBJ2-2, with a possible D match to TRBD2 (5 bases). This CDR3 is built from 14 residues. Germline V gene sequence: CDR1 SGHAT, CDR2 FQDESV (reference sequence). Trimming shortened V by 2 bases and J by 4 bases, and 8 bases separated the two germline ends. In DNA, the CDR3 is TGTGCCAGCAGCTTAAGGCGGGTCACCGGGGAGCTGTTTTTT. Translation gives CASSLRRVTGELFF.

The genes are TRBV11-3 and TRBJ1-1, with D unclear. The V end was cut by 3 bases, the J end by 5 bases, with 16 bases between. CDR1 and CDR2 (germline): SGHNT, YENEEA. CDR3 length equals 15 residues. The CDR3 loop is CASSLGSGGGTEAFF. DNA of the CDR3: TGTGCCAGCAGCTTGGGTTCGGGAGGAGGGACTGAAGCTTTCTTT.

The J gene is TRBJ1-4, the V gene TRBV7-2; tentatively, D is TRBD1 (6 bases). Germline CDR1 is SGHTA and CDR2 is FQGNSA. Deletions cut 5 bases from V and 5 bases from J, with 12 bases between. CDR3 length equals 14 residues. The CDR3 sequence is CASSPDRSNEKLFF. The CDR3 DNA follows: TGTGCCAGCAGCCCAGACAGGTCGAATGAAAAACTGTTTTTT. Together with reference TRBV7-2 and TRBJ1-4, the CDR3 gives the full variable domain: GAGVSQSPSNKVTEKGKDVELRCDPISGHTALYWYRQSLGQGLEFLIYFQGNSAPDKSGLPSDRFSAERTGGSVSTLTIQRTQQEDSAVYLCASSPDRSNEKLFFGSGTQLSVL.

This clone was seen a few times. The chain combines TRBV7-2 with TRBJ2-5; 16 positions match TRBD2. The V gene's germline CDR1 is SGHTA and CDR2 FQGNSA. V shed 4 bases and J 5 bases; nucleotides not matched to a gene: 7. This CDR3 has 17 residues. This CDR3 reads CASSSPGLAGGTETQYF. The CDR3 DNA follows: TGTGCCAGCAGCTCCCCGGGACTAGCGGGGGGGACGGAGACCCAGTACTTC.

This clone was seen once. This sequence joins TRBV7-9 and TRBJ1-3, with D possibly being TRBD1 (6 bases). Germline V gene sequence: CDR1 SEHNR, CDR2 FQNEAQ (reference sequence). The length of the CDR3 is 15 residues. V dropped 5 bases and J dropped 3 bases, with 14 bases sitting between them. The CDR3 sequence is CASSTDRFSGNTIYF. CDR3 coding DNA: TGTGCCAGCAGCACAGACAGGTTCAGTGGAAACACCATATATTTT.

This chain joins TRBV28 and TRBJ2-3, with TRBD1 matching 9 bases. The CDR3 runs to 15 residues. V dropped 7 bases and J dropped 8; count of bases not matched to a gene: 13. In germline, CDR1 is MDHEN, CDR2 SYDVKM. In DNA form, the CDR3 reads TGTGCCAGCACCTCAACCGGGACAGGGTGGGGTACGCAGTATTTT. The encoded protein is CASTSTGTGWGTQYF.